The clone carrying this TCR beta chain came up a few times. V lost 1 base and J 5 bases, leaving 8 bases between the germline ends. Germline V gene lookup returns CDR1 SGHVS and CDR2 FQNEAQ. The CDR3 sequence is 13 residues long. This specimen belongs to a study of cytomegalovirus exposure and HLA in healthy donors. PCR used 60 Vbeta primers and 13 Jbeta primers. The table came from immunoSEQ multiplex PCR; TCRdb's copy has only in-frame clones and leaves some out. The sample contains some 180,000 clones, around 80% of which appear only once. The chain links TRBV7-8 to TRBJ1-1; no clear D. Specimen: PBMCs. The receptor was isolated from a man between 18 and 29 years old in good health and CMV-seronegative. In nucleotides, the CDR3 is TGTGCCAGCAGCTTAGTTTACGGGACTGAAGCTTTCTTT. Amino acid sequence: CASSLVYGTEAFF.